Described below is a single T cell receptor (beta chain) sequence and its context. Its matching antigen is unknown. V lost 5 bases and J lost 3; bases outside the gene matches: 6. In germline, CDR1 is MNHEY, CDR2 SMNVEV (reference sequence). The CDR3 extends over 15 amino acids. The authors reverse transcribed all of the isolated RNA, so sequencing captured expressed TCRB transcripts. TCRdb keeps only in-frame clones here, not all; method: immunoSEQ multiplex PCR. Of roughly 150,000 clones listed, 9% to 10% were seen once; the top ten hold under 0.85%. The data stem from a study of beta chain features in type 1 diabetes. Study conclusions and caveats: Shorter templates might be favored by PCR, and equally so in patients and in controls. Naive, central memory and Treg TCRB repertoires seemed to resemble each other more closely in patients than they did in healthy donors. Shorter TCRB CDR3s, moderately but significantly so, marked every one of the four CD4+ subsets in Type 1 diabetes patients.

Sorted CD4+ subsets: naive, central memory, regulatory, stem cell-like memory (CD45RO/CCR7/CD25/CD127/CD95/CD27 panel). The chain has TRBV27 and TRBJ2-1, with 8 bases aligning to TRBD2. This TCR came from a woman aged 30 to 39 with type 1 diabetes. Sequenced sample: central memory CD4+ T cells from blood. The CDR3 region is CASSDQRGYYNEQFF. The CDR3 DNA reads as TGTGCCAGCAGTGACCAGCGGGGGTACTACAATGAGCAGTTCTTC.